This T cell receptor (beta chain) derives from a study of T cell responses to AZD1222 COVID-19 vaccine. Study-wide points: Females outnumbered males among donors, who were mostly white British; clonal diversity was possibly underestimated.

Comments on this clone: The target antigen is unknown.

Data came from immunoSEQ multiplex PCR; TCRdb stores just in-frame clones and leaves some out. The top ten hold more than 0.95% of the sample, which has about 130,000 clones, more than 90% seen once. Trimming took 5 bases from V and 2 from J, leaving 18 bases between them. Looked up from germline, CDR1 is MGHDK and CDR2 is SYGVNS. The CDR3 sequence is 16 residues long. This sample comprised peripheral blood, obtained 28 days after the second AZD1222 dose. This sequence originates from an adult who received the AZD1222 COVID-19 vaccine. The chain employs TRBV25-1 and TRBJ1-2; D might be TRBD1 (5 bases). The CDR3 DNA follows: TGTGCCAGCAGTCCACATGGTGGGGGGTTAAACTATGGCTACACCTTC. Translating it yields CASSPHGGGLNYGYTF.